Given below is one T cell receptor beta chain in context. These data come from a study of identical twins. J was trimmed by 0 bases and V by 3 bases; bases with no gene match: 6. The CDR3 length is 16 residues. Germline V gene data show CDR1 as SNHLY and CDR2 as FYNNEI. In TCRdb, the 5' RACE reads were re-called with MiXCR into one record per CDR3 protein. In the table there are over 200,000 distinct CDR3 sequences, about 6.7% of which are singletons. These data are also associated with another study on T cells expressing NK-cell markers.

The rearrangement links TRBV2 to TRBJ1-1, with 8 bases matching TRBD1. Sequencing was carried out using CD8+ T cells sorted from blood. The receptor comes from a young woman in good health. The CDR3 DNA is TGTGCCAGCAGTGATTTGGCAGGGGGCCTGAACACTGAAGCTTTCTTT. Its translation: CASSDLAGGLNTEAFF.